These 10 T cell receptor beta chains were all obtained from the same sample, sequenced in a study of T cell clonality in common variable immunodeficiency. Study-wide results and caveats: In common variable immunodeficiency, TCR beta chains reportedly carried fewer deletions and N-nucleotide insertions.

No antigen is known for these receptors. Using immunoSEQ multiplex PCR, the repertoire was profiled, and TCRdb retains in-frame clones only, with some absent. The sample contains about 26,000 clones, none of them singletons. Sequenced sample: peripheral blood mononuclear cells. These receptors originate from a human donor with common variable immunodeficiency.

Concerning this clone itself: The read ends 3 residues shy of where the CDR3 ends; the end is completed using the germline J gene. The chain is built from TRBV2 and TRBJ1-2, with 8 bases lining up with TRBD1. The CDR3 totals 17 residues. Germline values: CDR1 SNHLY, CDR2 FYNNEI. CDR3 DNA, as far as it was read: TGTGCCAGCAGCCCAAAATACCGGACAGGGCCTTTTGGGGGC. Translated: CASSPKYRTGPFGG. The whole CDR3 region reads CASSPKYRTGPFGGYTF.

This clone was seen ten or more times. This CDR3 is CASSIVTSTDTQYF. Incomplete CDR3 DNA: TGTGCCAGTAGTATAGTTACTAGCACAGATACG. V gene TRBV19 combines with J gene TRBJ2-3; D is uncertain. The read ends 3 residues before the CDR3 terminus; that terminus is restored from the germline J gene. The CDR3 runs 14 residues. Germline CDR1 and CDR2: LNHDA and SQIVND (reference sequence). The germline V and J ends were trimmed by 1 base and 0 bases, with 5 bases remaining between them.

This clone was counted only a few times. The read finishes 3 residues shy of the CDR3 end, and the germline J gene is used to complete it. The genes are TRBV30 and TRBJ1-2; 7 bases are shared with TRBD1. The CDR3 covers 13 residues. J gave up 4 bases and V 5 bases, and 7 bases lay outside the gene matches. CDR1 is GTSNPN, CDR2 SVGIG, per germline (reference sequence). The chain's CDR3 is CAWGGGSSYGYTF. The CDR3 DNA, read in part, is TGTGCCTGGGGAGGGGGCAGTTCCTATGGC. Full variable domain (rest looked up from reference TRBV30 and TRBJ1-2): SQTIHQWPATLVQPVGSPLSLECTVEGTSNPNLYWYRQAAGRGLQLLFYSVGIGQISSEVPQNLSASRPQDRQFILSSKKLLLSDSGFYLCAWGGGSSYGYTFGSGTRLTVV.

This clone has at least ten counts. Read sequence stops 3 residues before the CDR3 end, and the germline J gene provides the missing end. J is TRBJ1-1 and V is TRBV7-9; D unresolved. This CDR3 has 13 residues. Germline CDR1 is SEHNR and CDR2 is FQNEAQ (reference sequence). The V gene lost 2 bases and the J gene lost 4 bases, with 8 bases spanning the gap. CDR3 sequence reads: CASSLTDTTEAFF. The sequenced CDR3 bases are TGTGCCAGCAGCTTAACCGACACCACTGAA.

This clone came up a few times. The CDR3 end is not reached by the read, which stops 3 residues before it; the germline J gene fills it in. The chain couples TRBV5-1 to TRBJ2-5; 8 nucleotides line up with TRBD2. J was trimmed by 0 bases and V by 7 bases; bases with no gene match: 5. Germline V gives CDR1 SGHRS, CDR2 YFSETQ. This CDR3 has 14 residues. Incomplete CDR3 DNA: TGCGCCAGCGCTAGCGGGCTAAACCAAGAGACC. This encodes CASASGLNQET. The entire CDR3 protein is CASASGLNQETQYF. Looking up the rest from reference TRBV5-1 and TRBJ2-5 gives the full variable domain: KAGVTQTPRYLIKTRGQQVTLSCSPISGHRSVSWYQQTPGQGLQFLFEYFSETQRNKGNFPGRFSGRQFSNSRSEMNVSTLELGDSALYLCASASGLNQETQYFGPGTRLLVL.

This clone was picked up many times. The CDR3 loop is CASSLFNEKLFF. The covered CDR3 bases are TGTGCCAGCAGCCTTTTCAATGAAAAA. The chain couples TRBV7-2 to TRBJ1-4; no clear D gene. Coverage ceases 3 residues before the CDR3 finishes, and the germline J gene fills in the end. Deletions cut 5 bases from V and 5 bases from J, with 6 bases between. From germline, CDR1 is SGHTA and CDR2 FQGNSA. The CDR3 runs 12 residues. Drawing the rest from reference TRBV7-2 and TRBJ1-4, the complete variable domain is GAGVSQSPSNKVTEKGKDVELRCDPISGHTALYWYRQSLGQGLEFLIYFQGNSAPDKSGLPSDRFSAERTGGSVSTLTIQRTQQEDSAVYLCASSLFNEKLFFGSGTQLSVL.

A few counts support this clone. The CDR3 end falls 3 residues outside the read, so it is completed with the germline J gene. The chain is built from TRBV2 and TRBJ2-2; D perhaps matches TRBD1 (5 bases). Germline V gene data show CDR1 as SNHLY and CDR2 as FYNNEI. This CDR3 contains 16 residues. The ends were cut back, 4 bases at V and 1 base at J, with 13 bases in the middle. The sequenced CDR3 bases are TGTGCCAGCAGTGCCCTGGGGCCGCGGAACACCGGGGAG. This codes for CASSALGPRNTGE. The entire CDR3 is CASSALGPRNTGELFF.

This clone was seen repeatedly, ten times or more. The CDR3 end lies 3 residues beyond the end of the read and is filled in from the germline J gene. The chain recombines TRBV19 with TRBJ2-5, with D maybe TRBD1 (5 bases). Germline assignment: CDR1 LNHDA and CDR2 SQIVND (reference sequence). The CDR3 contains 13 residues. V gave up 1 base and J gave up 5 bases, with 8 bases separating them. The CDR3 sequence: CASSIGGFETQYF. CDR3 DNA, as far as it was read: TGTGCCAGTAGTATAGGGGGCTTTGAGACC.

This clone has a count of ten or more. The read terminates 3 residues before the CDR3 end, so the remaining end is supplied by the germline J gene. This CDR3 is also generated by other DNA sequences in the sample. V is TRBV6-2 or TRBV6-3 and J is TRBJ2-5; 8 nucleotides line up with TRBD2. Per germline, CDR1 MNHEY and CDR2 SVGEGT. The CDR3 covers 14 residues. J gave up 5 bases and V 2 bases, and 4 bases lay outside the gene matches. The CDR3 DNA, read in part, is TGTGCCAGCAGTTACGGTCTAGCGGGTGAGACC. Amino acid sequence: CASSYGLAGET. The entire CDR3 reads CASSYGLAGETQYF.

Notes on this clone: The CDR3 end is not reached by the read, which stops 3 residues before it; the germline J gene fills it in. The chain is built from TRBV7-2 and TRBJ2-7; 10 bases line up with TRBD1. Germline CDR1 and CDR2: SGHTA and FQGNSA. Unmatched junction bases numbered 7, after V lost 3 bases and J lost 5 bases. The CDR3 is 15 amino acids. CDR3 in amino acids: CASSFGGTGEDEQYF. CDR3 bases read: TGTGCCAGCAGCTTTGGCGGGACAGGGGAGGACGAG. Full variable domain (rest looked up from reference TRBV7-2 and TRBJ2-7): GAGVSQSPSNKVTEKGKDVELRCDPISGHTALYWYRQSLGQGLEFLIYFQGNSAPDKSGLPSDRFSAERTGGSVSTLTIQRTQQEDSAVYLCASSFGGTGEDEQYFGPGTRLTVT.